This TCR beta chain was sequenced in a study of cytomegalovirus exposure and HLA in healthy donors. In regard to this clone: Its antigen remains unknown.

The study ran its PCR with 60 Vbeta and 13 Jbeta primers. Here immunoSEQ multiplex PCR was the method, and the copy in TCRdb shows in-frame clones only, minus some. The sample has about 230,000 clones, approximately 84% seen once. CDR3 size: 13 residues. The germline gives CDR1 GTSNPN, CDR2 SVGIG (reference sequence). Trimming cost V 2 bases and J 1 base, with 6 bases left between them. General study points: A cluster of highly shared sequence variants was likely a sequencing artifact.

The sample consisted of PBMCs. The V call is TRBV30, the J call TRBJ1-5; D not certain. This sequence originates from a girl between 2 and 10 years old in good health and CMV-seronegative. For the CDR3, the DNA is TGTGCCTGGAGTTCACAGAGCAATCAGCCCCAGCATTTT. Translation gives CAWSSQSNQPQHF.